This entry is about one TCR beta chain. What it binds is not known. A much larger clone differs from this one at a single base, so this may be a read error. Germline V gene lookup returns CDR1 SGHKS and CDR2 YYEKEE (reference sequence). The CDR3 has 12 residues. Trimming stripped 0 bases from V and 4 bases from J, with 3 bases between. Method: immunoSEQ multiplex PCR; TCRdb's copy keeps in-frame clones and lacks some. Here the sample spans about 2.4 million clones, 93% being singletons. This sample is drawn from a study of shared clonotypes between healthy human individuals. Overall study: Per-donor plates numbered three CD4 naive, three CD4 memory, two CD8 naive and one CD8 memory.

General study findings and limits: Memory subsets generally showed lower estimated richness than naive subsets. In having few donors, the study represented limited genetic and exposure-history diversity.

The material sequenced was naive CD4+ T cells from PBMCs. The subset was: CD45RA+ positively selected. The chain uses TRBV5-5 and TRBJ2-3, with no clear D. The receptor's source is a man between 18 and 35 years old in good health. Some clones in this sample may be carry-over from other donors' samples. CDR3 region: CASSLGADTQYF. DNA of the CDR3: TGTGCCAGCAGCTTGGGGGCAGATACGCAGTATTTT. Full variable domain (outside the CDR3, taken from reference TRBV5-5 and TRBJ2-3): DAGVTQSPTHLIKTRGQQVTLRCSPISGHKSVSWYQQVLGQGPQFIFQYYEKEERGRGNFPDRFSARQFPNYSSELNVNALLLGDSALYLCASSLGADTQYFGPGTRLTVL.